This TCR beta chain was sequenced during a study of cytomegalovirus exposure and HLA in healthy donors. Study-wide results and limits: Across donors, most TCRs were seen rarely, yet some public ones were widespread. Being productive about 87% or about 30% of the time was typical of most TCR beta V segments in an earlier analysis. Later work showed greater clonal expansion in HLA-associated TCR beta chains than in equally common others.

PCR primers comprised 60 Vbeta and 13 Jbeta primers. Libraries were prepared by immunoSEQ multiplex PCR; TCRdb keeps only in-frame clonotypes and omits some of them. Counted here are around 200,000 clones, 75% to 90% occurring once; the ten biggest clones make up around 0.3%. Remarks on this clone: Its antigen is still unknown.

The sample consisted of PBMCs. The receptor comes from a woman in her twenties or thirties in good health and CMV-seronegative.

The CDR3 nucleotides read TGTGCCAGCGGAAAGAGCGGGAGGAAGGGTGAGCAGTTCTTC. It translates to CASGKSGRKGEQFF. This rearrangement joins TRBV11-1 to TRBJ2-1, with 9 bases lining up with TRBD2. J was trimmed by 9 bases and V by 8 bases; bases with no gene match: 11. Germline V lookup: CDR1 SGHAT, CDR2 FQDESV (reference sequence). The CDR3 is 14 amino acids.